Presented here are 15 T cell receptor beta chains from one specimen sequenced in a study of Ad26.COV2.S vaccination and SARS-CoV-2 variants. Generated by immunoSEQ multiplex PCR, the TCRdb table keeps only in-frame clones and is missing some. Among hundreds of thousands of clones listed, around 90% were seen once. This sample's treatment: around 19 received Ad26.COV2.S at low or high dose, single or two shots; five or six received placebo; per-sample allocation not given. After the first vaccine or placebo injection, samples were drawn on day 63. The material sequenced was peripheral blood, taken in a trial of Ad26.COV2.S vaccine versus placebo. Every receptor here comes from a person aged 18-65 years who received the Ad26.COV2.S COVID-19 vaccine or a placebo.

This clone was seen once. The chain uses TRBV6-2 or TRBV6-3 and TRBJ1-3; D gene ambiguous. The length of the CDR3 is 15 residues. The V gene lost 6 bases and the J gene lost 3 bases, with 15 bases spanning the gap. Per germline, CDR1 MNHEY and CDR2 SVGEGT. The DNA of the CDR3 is TGTGCCAGCAGCCCGGGCGCGGCCCTTGGAAACACCATATATTTT. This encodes CASSPGAALGNTIYF.

For the CDR3, the DNA is TGTGCCGGTAACAGTGAAACCTTGAACACTGAAGCTTTCTTT. This gives the protein CAGNSETLNTEAFF. This chain links TRBV30 with TRBJ1-1; D is unclear. Trimming shortened V by 8 bases and J by 0 bases, and 16 bases separated the two germline ends. CDR1 and CDR2 from the germline V gene are GTSNPN and SVGIG (reference sequence). The CDR3 has 14 residues.

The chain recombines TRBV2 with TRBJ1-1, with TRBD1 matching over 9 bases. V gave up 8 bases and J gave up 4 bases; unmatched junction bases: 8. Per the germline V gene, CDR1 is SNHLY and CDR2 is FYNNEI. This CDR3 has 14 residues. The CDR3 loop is CASVGQGLGTEAFF. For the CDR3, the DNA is TGTGCCAGCGTCGGACAGGGGTTGGGCACTGAAGCTTTCTTT. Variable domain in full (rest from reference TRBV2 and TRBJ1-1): EPEVTQTPSHQVTQMGQEVILRCVPISNHLYFYWYRQILGQKVEFLVSFYNNEISEKSEIFDDQFSVERPDGSNFTLKIRSTKLEDSAMYFCASVGQGLGTEAFFGQGTRLTVV.

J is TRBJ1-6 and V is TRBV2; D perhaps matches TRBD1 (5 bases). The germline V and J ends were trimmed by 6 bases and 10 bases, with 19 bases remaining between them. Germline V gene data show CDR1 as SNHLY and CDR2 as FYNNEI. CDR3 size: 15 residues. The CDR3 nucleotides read TGTGCCAGCAGCGAGCGACAGCCGCTGGCGTCACCCCTCCACTTT. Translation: CASSERQPLASPLHF.

DNA of the CDR3: TGTGCCAGCAGCCCCCAGGGATTGGCGGGTAACGGGGAGCTGTTTTTT. It yields the protein CASSPQGLAGNGELFF. The rearrangement uses TRBV7-8 and TRBJ2-2; D may match TRBD1 or TRBD2 (5 bases each). Germline assignment: CDR1 SGHVS and CDR2 FQNEAQ. V lost 5 bases and J lost 7, with 20 bases in between. The length of the CDR3 is 16 residues.

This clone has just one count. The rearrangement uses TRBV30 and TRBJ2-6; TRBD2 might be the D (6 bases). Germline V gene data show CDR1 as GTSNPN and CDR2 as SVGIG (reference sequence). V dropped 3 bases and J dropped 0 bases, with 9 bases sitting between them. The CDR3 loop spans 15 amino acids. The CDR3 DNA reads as TGTGCCTGGAGCCCCGGGGGCTCTGGGGCCAACGTCCTGACTTTC. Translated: CAWSPGGSGANVLTF. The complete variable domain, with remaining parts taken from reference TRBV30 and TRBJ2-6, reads SQTIHQWPATLVQPVGSPLSLECTVEGTSNPNLYWYRQAAGRGLQLLFYSVGIGQISSEVPQNLSASRPQDRQFILSSKKLLLSDSGFYLCAWSPGGSGANVLTFGAGSRLTVL.

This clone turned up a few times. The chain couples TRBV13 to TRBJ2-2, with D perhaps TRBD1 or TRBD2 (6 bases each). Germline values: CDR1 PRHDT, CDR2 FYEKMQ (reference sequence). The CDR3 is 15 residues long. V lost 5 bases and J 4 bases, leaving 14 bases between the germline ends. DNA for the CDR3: TGTGCCAGCAGCCCAAGGGGGACTGCCACCGGGGAGCTGTTTTTT. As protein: CASSPRGTATGELFF.

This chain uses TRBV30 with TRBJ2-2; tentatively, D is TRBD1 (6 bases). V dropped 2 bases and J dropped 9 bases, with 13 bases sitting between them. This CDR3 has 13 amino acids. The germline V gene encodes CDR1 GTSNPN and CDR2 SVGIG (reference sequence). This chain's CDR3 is CAWSSIQGRELFF. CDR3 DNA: TGTGCCTGGAGTTCGATACAGGGCCGGGAGCTGTTTTTT.

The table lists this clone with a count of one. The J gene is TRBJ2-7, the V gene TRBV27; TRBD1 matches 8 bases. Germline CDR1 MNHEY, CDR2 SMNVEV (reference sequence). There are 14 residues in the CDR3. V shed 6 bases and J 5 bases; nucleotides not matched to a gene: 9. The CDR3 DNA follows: TGTGCCAGCAGCCGTTATACGACAGGGGACGAGCAGTACTTC. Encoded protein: CASSRYTTGDEQYF.

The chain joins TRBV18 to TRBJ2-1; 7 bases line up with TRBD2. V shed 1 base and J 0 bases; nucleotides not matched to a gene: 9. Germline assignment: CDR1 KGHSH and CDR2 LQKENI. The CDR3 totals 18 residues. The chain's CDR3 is CASSPLSLADSSYNEQFF. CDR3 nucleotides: TGTGCCAGCTCACCACTCTCCCTAGCGGATAGCTCCTACAATGAGCAGTTCTTC.

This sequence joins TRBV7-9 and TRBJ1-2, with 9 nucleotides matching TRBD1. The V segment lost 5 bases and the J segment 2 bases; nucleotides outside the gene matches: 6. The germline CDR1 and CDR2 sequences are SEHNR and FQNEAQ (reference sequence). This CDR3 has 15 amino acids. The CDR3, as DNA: TGTGCCAGCAGCCTAGGACAGGGGATGAACTATGGCTACACCTTC. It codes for CASSLGQGMNYGYTF.

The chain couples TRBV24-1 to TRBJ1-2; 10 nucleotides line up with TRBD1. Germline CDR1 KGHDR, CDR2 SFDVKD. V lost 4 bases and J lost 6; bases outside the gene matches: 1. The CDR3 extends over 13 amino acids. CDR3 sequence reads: CATSEGTGDGYTF. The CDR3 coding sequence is TGTGCCACCAGTGAGGGGACAGGGGATGGCTACACCTTC.

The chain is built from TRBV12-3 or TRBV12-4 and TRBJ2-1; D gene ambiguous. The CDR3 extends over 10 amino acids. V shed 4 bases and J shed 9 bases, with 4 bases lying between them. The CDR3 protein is CASSSGEQFF. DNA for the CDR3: TGTGCCAGCAGTTCCGGTGAGCAGTTCTTC.

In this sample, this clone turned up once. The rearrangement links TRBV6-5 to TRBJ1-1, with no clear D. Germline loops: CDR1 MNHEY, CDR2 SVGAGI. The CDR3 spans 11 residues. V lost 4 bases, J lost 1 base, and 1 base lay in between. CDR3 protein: CASSSNTEAFF. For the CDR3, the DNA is TGTGCCAGCAGTTCGAACACTGAAGCTTTCTTT.

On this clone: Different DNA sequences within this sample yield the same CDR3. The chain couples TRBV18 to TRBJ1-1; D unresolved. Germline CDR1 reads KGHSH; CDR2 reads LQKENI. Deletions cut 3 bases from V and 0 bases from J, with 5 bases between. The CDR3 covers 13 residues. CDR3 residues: CASSPSVNTEAFF. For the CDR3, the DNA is TGTGCCAGCTCACCCTCGGTGAACACTGAAGCTTTCTTT.